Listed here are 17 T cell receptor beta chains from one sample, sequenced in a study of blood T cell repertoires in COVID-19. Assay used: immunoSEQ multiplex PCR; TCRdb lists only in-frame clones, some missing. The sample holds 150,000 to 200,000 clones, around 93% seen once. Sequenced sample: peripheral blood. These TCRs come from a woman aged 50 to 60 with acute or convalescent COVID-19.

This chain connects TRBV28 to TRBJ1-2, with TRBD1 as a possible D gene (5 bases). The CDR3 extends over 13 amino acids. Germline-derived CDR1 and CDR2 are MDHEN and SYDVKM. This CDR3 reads CAVTVGRRDGYTF. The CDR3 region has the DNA TGTGCGGTAACGGTGGGGCGACGCGATGGCTACACCTTC.

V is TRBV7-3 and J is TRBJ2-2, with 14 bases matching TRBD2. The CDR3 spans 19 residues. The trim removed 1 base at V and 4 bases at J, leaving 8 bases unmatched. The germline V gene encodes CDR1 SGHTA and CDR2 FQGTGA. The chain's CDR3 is CASSLIGTSGGQLTGELFF. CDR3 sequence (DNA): TGTGCCAGCAGCTTAATAGGGACTAGCGGGGGTCAACTCACCGGGGAGCTGTTTTTT.

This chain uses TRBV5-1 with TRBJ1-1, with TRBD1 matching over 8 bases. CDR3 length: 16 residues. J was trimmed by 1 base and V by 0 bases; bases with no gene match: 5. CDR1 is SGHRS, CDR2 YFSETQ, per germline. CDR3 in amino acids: CASSLARGQGNTEAFF. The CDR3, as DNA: TGCGCCAGCAGCTTGGCCAGGGGGCAGGGGAACACTGAAGCTTTCTTT.

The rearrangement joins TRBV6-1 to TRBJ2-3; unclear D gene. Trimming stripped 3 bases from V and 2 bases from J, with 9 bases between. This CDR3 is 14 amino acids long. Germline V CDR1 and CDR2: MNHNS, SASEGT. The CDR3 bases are TGTGCCAGCAGTGAGTCACACCCCACAGATACGCAGTATTTT. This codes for CASSESHPTDTQYF.

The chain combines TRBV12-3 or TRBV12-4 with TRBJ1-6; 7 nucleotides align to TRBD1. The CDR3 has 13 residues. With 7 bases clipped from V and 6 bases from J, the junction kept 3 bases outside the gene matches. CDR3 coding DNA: TGTGCCAGCATGACAGGGTCTAATTCACCCCTCCACTTT. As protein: CASMTGSNSPLHF.

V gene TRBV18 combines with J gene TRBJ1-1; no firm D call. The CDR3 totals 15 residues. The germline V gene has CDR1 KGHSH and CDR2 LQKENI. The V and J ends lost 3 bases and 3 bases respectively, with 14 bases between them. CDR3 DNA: TGTGCCAGCTCACCTATGGAGGGTGAATACACTGAAGCTTTCTTT. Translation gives CASSPMEGEYTEAFF.

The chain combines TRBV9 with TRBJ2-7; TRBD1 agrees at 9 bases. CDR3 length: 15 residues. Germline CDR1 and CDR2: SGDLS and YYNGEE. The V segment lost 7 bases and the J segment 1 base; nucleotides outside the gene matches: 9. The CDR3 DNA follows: TGTGCCAGCGGGCCCGGGACAGGGTATTCCTACGAGCAGTACTTC. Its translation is CASGPGTGYSYEQYF.

CDR3 coding DNA: TGTGCCACCAGCGGTACTAGCGGGGGGCCCGTAGGGACCCAGTACTTC. Protein sequence: CATSGTSGGPVGTQYF. The gene calls are TRBV15 and TRBJ2-5, with 12 bases matching TRBD2. The trim removed 5 bases at V and 7 bases at J, leaving 11 bases unmatched. The CDR3 runs to 16 residues. Germline V gives CDR1 LNHNV, CDR2 YYDKDF (reference sequence).

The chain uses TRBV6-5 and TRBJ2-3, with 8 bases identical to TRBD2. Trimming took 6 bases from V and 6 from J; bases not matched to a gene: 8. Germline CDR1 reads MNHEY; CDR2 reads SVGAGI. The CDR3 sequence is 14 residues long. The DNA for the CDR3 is TGTGCCAGCAGCTGGCTAGCGGGTAGCGATACGCAGTATTTT. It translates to CASSWLAGSDTQYF.

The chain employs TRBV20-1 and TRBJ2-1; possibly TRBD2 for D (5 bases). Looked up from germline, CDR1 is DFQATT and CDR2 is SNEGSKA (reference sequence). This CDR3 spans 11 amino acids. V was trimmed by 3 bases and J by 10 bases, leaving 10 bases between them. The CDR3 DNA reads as TGCAGTGCTAGTTGGGAGCTAGAGCAGTTCTTC. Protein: CSASWELEQFF.

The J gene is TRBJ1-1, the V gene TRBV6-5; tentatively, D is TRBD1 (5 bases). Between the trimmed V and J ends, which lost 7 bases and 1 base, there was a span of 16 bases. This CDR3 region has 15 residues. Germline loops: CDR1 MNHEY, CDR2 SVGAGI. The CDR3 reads CASTQGGGSNTEAFF. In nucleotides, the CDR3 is TGTGCCAGCACCCAGGGTGGGGGGTCGAACACTGAAGCTTTCTTT.

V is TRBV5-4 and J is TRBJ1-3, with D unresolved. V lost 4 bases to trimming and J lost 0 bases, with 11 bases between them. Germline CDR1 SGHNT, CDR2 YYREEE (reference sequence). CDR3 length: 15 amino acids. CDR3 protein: CASSAGMSSGNTIYF. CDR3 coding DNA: TGTGCCAGCAGCGCGGGGATGAGCTCTGGAAACACCATATATTTT.

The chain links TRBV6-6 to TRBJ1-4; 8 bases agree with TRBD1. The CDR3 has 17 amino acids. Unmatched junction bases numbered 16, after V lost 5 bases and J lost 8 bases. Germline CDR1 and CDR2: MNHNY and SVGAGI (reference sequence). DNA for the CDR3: TGTGCCAGCAGTCCGAGCTTCAAGGACAGGGTCTGGGAAAAACTGTTTTTT. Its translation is CASSPSFKDRVWEKLFF.

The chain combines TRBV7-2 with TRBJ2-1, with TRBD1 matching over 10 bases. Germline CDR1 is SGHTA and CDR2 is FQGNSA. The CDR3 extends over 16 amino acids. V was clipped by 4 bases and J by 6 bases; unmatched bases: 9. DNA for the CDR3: TGTGCCAGCAGCTACCCGGGACAGGGGTTGTTCAATGAGCAGTTCTTC. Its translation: CASSYPGQGLFNEQFF.

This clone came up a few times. CDR3 loop: CASLQGPSLNSPLHF. The CDR3 nucleotides read TGTGCCAGCTTACAGGGGCCGAGTCTTAATTCACCCCTCCACTTT. V gene TRBV6-5 combines with J gene TRBJ1-6, with 7 positions matching TRBD1. The V and J ends lost 8 bases and 6 bases, in that order; junction bases with no gene match: 10. Germline V CDR1 and CDR2: MNHEY, SVGAGI. CDR3 size: 15 residues.

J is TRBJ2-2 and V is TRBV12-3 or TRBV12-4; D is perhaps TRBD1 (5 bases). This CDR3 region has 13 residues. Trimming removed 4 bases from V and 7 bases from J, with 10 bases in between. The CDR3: CASSSLQGGELFF. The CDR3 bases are TGTGCCAGCAGTTCACTTCAGGGCGGGGAGCTGTTTTTT.

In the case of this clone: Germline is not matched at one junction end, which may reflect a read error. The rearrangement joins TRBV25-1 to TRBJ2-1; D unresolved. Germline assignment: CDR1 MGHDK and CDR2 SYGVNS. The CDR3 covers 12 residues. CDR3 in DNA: TGTGCCAGCAGTGAATCCTTCAATGAGCAGTTCTTC. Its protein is CASSESFNEQFF.